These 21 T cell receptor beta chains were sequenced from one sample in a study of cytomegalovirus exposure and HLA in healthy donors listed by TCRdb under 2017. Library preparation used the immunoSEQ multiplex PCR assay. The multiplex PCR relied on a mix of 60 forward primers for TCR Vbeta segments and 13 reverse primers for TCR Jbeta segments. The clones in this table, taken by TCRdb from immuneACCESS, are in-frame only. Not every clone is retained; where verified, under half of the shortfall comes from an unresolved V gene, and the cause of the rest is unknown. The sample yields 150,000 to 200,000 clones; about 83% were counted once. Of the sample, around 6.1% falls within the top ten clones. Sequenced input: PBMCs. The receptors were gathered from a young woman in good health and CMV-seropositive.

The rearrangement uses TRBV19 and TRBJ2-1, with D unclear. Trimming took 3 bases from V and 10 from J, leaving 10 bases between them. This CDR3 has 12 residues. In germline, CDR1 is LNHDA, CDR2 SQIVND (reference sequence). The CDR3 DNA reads TGTGCCAGTAGTATGGGCCCGGTCGAGCAGTTCTTC. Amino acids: CASSMGPVEQFF.

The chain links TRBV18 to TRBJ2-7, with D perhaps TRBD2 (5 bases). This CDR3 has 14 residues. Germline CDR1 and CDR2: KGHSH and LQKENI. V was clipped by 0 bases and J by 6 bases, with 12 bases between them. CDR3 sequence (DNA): TGTGCCAGCTCACCACCGAATGGGGAGCTCGAGCAGTACTTC. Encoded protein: CASSPPNGELEQYF.

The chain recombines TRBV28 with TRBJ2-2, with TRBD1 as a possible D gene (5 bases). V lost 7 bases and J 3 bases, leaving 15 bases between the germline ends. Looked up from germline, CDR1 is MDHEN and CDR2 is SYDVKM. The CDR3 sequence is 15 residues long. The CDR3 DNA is TGTGCCAGCATGCCGCAGGGCCGCCACACCGGGGAGCTGTTTTTT. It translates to CASMPQGRHTGELFF.

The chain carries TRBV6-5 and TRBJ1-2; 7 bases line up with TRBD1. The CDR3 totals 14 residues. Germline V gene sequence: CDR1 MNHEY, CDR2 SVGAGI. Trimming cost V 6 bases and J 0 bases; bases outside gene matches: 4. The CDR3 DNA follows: TGTGCCAGCAGAAGGGGACAGCCTAACTATGGCTACACCTTC. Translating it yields CASRRGQPNYGYTF.

The chain's CDR3 is CASSATGGLNEKLFF. The DNA for the CDR3 is TGTGCCAGCAGCGCCACAGGGGGCCTCAACGAAAAACTGTTTTTT. The chain is built from TRBV11-1 and TRBJ1-4; 9 positions match TRBD1. Per germline, CDR1 SGHAT and CDR2 FQDESV (reference sequence). The CDR3 extends over 15 amino acids. V shed 5 bases and J 8 bases; nucleotides not matched to a gene: 9.

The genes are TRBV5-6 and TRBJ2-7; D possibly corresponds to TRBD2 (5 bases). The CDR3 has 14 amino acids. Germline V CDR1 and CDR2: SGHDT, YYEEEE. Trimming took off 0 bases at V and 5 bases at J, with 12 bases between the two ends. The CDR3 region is CASSLGRGSNEQYF. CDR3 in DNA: TGTGCCAGCAGCTTGGGTCGCGGGTCCAACGAGCAGTACTTC.

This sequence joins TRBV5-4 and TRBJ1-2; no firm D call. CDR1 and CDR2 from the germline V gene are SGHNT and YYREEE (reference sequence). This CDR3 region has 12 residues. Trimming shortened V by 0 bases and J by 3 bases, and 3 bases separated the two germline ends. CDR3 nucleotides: TGTGCCAGCAGCTTGGCGGACTATGGCTACACCTTC. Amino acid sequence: CASSLADYGYTF.

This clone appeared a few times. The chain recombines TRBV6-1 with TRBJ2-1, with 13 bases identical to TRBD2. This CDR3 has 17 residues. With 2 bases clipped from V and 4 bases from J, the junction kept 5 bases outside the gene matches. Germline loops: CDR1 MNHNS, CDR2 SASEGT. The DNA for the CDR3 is TGTGCCAGCAGTGAATGGACTAGCGGGAGTAGATACAATGAGCAGTTCTTC. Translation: CASSEWTSGSRYNEQFF.

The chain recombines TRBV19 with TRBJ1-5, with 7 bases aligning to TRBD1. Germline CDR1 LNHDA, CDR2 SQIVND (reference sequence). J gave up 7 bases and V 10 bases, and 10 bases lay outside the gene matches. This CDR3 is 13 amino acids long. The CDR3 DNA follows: TGTGCCACCAACTTCGGACAGGCACAGCCCCAGCATTTT. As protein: CATNFGQAQPQHF. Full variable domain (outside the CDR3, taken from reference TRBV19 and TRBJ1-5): DGGITQSPKYLFRKEGQNVTLSCEQNLNHDAMYWYRQDPGQGLRLIYYSQIVNDFQKGDIAEGYSVSREKKESFPLTVTSAQKNPTAFYLCATNFGQAQPQHFGDGTRLSIL.

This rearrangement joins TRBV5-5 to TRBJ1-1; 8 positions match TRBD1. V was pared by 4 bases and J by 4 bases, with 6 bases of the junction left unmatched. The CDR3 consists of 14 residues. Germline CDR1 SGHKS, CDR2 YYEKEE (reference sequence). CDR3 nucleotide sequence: TGTGCCAGCAGCCCGGACAGGGTGGGCACTGAAGCTTTCTTT. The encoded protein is CASSPDRVGTEAFF.

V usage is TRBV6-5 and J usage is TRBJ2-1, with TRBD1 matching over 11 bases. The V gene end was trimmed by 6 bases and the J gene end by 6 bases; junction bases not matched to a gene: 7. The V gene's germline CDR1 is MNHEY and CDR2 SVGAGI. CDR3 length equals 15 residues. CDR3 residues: CASSAMGTGGNEQFF. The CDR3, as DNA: TGTGCCAGCAGCGCTATGGGGACAGGGGGCAATGAGCAGTTCTTC.

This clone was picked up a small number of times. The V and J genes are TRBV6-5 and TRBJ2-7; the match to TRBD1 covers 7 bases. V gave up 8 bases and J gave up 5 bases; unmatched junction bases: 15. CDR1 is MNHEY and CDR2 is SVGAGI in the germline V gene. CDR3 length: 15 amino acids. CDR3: CASGRNRGRLDEQYF. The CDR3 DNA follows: TGTGCCAGCGGAAGGAACAGGGGCCGACTCGACGAGCAGTACTTC.

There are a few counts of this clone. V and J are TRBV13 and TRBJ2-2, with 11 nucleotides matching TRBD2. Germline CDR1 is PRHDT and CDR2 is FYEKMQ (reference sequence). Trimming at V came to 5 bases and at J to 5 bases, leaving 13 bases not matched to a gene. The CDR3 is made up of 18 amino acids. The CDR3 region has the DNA TGTGCCAGCAGCCCCCTCGGACTAGCGGGTGGGAGGACCGGGGAGCTGTTTTTT. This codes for CASSPLGLAGGRTGELFF. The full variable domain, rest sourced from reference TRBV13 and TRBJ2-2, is AAGVIQSPRHLIKEKRETATLKCYPIPRHDTVYWYQQGPGQDPQFLISFYEKMQSDKGSIPDRFSAQQFSDYHSELNMSSLELGDSALYFCASSPLGLAGGRTGELFFGEGSRLTVL.

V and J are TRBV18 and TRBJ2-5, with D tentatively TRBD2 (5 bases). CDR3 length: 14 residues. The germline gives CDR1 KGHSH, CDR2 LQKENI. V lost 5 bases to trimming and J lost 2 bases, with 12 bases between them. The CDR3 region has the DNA TGTGCCAGCTCAGAACCGGGAAAGCAAGAGACCCAGTACTTC. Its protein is CASSEPGKQETQYF.

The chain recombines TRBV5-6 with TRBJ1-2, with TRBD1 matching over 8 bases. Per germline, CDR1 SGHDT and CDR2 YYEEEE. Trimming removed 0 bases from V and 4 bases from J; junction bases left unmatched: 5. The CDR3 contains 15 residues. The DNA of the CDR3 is TGTGCCAGCAGCTTGGGACAGGGGAAGGGCTATGGCTACACCTTC. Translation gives CASSLGQGKGYGYTF.

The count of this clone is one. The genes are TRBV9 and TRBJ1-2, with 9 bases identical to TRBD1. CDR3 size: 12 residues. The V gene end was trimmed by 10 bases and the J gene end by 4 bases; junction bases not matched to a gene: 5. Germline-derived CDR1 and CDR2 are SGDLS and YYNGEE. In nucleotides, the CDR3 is TGTGCCTCCAAACAGGGGGCCTATGGCTACACCTTC. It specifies CASKQGAYGYTF.

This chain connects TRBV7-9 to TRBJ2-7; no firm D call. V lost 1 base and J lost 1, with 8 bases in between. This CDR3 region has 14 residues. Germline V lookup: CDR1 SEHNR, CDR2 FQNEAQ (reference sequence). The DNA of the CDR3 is TGTGCCAGCAGCTTAGGGTCGCAGTCCTACGAGCAGTACTTC. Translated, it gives CASSLGSQSYEQYF.

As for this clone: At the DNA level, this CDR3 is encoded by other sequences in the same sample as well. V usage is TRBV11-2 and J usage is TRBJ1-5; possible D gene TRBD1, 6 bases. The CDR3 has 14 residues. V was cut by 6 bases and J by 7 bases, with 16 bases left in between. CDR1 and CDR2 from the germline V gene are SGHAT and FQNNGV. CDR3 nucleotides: TGTGCCAGCAGTTTAACGCGGCAGGGGCAGCCCCAGCATTTT. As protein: CASSLTRQGQPQHF.

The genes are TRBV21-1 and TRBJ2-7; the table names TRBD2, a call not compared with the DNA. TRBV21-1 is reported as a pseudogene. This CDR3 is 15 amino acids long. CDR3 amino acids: CASSKWPSAIYEQYF. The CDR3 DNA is TGTGCCAGCAGCAAATGGCCTAGCGCCATCTACGAGCAGTACTTC.

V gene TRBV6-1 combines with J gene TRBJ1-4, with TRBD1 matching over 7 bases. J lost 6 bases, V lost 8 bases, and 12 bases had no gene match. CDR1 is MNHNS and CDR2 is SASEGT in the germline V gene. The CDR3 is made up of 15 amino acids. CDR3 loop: CASSRGGRVYEKLFF. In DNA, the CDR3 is TGTGCCAGCTCAAGAGGGGGCAGGGTGTATGAAAAACTGTTTTTT.

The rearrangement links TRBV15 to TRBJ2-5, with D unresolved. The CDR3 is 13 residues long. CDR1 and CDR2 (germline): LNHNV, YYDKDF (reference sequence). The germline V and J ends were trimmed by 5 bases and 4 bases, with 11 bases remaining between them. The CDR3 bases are TGTGCCACCAGCGAAATAGCCGGAGAGACCCAGTACTTC. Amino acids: CATSEIAGETQYF.